These 10 T cell receptor beta chains originate from one sample sequenced in a study of shared clonotypes between healthy human individuals. Data came from immunoSEQ multiplex PCR; TCRdb stores just in-frame clones and leaves some out. The table records approximately 1.4 million clones, approximately 98% of them present only once. The source material was naive CD4+ T cells sorted from blood. As for subset: CD45RA+ positively selected. Receptors were obtained from a man aged 30 to 39 in good health.

The chain uses TRBV18 and TRBJ2-1; D call uncertain. CDR3 length: 14 residues. The germline V gene has CDR1 KGHSH and CDR2 LQKENI. V shed 6 bases and J shed 6 bases, with 15 bases lying between them. Here the CDR3 DNA reads TGTGCCAGCTCCCCTACGAGCTTCAGCAATGAGCAGTTCTTC. Amino acids: CASSPTSFSNEQFF.

In this sample, this clone turned up once. The gene calls are TRBV7-6 and TRBJ2-1, with 10 bases identical to TRBD2. V was clipped by 4 bases and J by 7 bases; unmatched bases: 10. The CDR3 is 16 amino acids. CDR1 is SGHVS and CDR2 is FNYEAQ in the germline V gene. CDR3 DNA sequence: TGTGCCAGCAGCTCCCTAGCGGGAGTCCGCAATAATGAGCAGTTCTTC. It translates to CASSSLAGVRNNEQFF.

DNA for the CDR3: TGTGCCAGCAGCTTGGGGAGCAGGGTCCTCCTCTCTGGGGCCAACGTCCTGACTTTC. It is translated as CASSLGSRVLLSGANVLTF. This chain links TRBV5-4 with TRBJ2-6, with D perhaps TRBD1 (5 bases). The V end was cut by 0 bases, the J end by 0 bases, with 16 bases between. The CDR3 loop spans 19 amino acids. Germline V gene data show CDR1 as SGHNT and CDR2 as YYREEE (reference sequence).

V gene TRBV9 combines with J gene TRBJ1-2; no definite D call. Per the germline V gene, CDR1 is SGDLS and CDR2 is YYNGEE. The CDR3 is made up of 12 amino acids. Trimming removed 3 bases from V and 4 bases from J, with 7 bases in between. This chain's CDR3 is CASSERGYGYTF. DNA of the CDR3: TGTGCCAGCAGCGAGCGAGGCTATGGCTACACCTTC.

V gene TRBV28 combines with J gene TRBJ1-3; D is uncertain. The length of the CDR3 is 14 residues. CDR1 MDHEN and CDR2 SYDVKM come from the germline V gene. Trimming left V 3 bases short and J 4 bases short, with 10 bases between. CDR3 sequence reads: CASSFSELGNTIYF. As DNA, the CDR3 is TGTGCCAGCAGTTTCTCAGAACTAGGAAACACCATATATTTT.

This chain joins TRBV5-1 and TRBJ1-4; 8 bases are shared with TRBD1. Germline V gene lookup returns CDR1 SGHRS and CDR2 YFSETQ. The CDR3 is made up of 14 amino acids. V shed 4 bases, J shed 8 bases, and the junction held 7 bases outside the gene matches. CDR3 nucleotide sequence: TGCGCCAGCAGCCCCGGACAGGGTTGGGAAAAACTGTTTTTT. Translation: CASSPGQGWEKLFF. The full variable domain, its missing parts supplied by reference TRBV5-1 and TRBJ1-4, is KAGVTQTPRYLIKTRGQQVTLSCSPISGHRSVSWYQQTPGQGLQFLFEYFSETQRNKGNFPGRFSGRQFSNSRSEMNVSTLELGDSALYLCASSPGQGWEKLFFGSGTQLSVL.

V gene TRBV11-2 combines with J gene TRBJ2-7, with a weak D call TRBD2 (6 bases). The length of the CDR3 is 15 residues. Germline V lookup: CDR1 SGHAT, CDR2 FQNNGV. V was pared by 5 bases and J by 5 bases, with 19 bases between. The CDR3 DNA reads TGTGCCAGCAGCCAAATACCACGGGGGTTTCACGAGCAGTACTTC. Translating gives CASSQIPRGFHEQYF.

The chain carries TRBV9 and TRBJ2-3, with 8 bases that match TRBD1. The length of the CDR3 is 16 residues. V lost 1 base and J lost 1; bases outside the gene matches: 5. Per the germline V gene, CDR1 is SGDLS and CDR2 is YYNGEE. This CDR3 is CASSVLSGGGTDTQYF. CDR3 bases: TGTGCCAGCAGCGTACTGTCAGGGGGCGGCACAGATACGCAGTATTTT. The full variable domain, in which reference TRBV9 and TRBJ2-3 provide the parts outside the CDR3, is DSGVTQTPKHLITATGQRVTLRCSPRSGDLSVYWYQQSLDQGLQFLIQYYNGEERAKGNILERFSAQQFPDLHSELNLSSLELGDSALYFCASSVLSGGGTDTQYFGPGTRLTVL.

V gene TRBV2 combines with J gene TRBJ1-2; D might be TRBD1 (6 bases). The length of the CDR3 is 13 residues. The germline V gene encodes CDR1 SNHLY and CDR2 FYNNEI. Trimming stripped 6 bases from V and 2 bases from J, with 10 bases between. The CDR3 bases are TGTGCCAGCAGCCTAGACAGGAACTATGGCTACACCTTC. As protein: CASSLDRNYGYTF.

This clone was seen only once. The rearrangement links TRBV6-1 to TRBJ2-3, with D perhaps matching TRBD1 (5 bases). Germline CDR1 and CDR2: MNHNS and SASEGT. V lost 5 bases, J lost 8 bases, and 14 bases lay in between. This CDR3 spans 13 amino acids. CDR3 sequence: CASSKVVQGTQYF. The CDR3 nucleotides are TGTGCCAGCAGTAAAGTTGTCCAGGGTACGCAGTATTTT.